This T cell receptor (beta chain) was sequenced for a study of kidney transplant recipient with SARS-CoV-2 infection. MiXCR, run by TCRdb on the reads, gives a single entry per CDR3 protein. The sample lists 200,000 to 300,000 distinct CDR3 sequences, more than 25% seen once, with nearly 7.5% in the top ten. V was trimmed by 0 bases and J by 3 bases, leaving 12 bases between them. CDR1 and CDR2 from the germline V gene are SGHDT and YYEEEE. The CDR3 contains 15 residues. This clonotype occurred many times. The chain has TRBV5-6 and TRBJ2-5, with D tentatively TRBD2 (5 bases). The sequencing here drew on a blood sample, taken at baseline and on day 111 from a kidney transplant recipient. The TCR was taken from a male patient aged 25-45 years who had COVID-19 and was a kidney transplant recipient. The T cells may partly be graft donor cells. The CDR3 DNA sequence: TGTGCCAGCAGCTTGGCCCTAGCCTGGGAAGAGACCCAGTACTTC. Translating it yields CASSLALAWEETQYF.